This record covers a single T cell receptor (beta chain). It lacks a known antigen. The sample holds no much larger clone one base away, and base qualities are not on file. In the prospective study, participants were roughly 18 to 90 years old, resided in 20 to 30 geographic areas of the United States, and were enrolled through a virtual design. Cohort assignment in the prospective study relied on participant-reported clinical history from a screening survey and a study questionnaire. ImmuneRACE Cohort 3 recovered participants were defined by two consecutive negative NP/OP PCR tests, healthcare professional clearance, or symptom resolution. In the prospective study, mobile phlebotomists collected whole blood, serum and a nasopharyngeal or oropharyngeal swab from each participant. Additional blood draws and questionnaires over an approximately two-month period could optionally be provided by prospective study participants. Before DNA extraction, blood samples from the prospective study were shipped at room temperature or frozen.

The record originates from a study of blood T cell repertoires in COVID-19 (dated by TCRdb to the early 2020s). About the full investigation: Collaborator samples came from the United States, Italy and Spain and covered acute and convalescent phases of COVID-19. The material from the prospective study consisted of cDNA or gDNA derived from T cells, B-cell-depleted T cells, or PBMCs. Nearly every sample came with metadata listing a de-identified subject ID, COVID-19 status, age in years and sex. Deeply sampled blood TCRbeta repertoires from subjects exposed to, actively infected with, or recovered from COVID-19 were included in the dataset. Samples were obtained from the ongoing ImmuneRACE study (first 160 participants) and from some 1,300 subjects provided by 6 global collaborators. The repertoires were made available in a free public database intended to serve as a resource for research on the immune response to SARS-CoV-2. Where available, HLA class I and class II types were obtained from metadata supplied by the sample provider rather than from assay-based typing. The paper's findings and limits, for the study overall: How much clinical and demographic metadata was included differed by source and by participant, and the metadata was provided uncurated.

TCRbeta CDR3 regions were amplified from genomic DNA using the immunoSEQ Assay, a bias-controlled multiplex PCR. In the original analysis: Nucleated cell counts per sample were estimated from amplification of reference gene primers within the assay. Sequence reads were collapsed and filtered to measure the absolute abundance of every unique TCRbeta CDR3 rearrangement. For each sample, productive Simpson clonality was calculated as the square root of Simpson's diversity index across productive rearrangements. TCRdb holds this immuneACCESS table with in-frame rearrangements only. Some clones are missing; in checked studies, unresolved V genes explain under half, and the rest has no known cause. V, J and clone size were drawn from that table, and D and trimming were deduced from the DNA. The sample yields around 330,000 clones; roughly 87% were counted once. The ten most abundant clones make up approximately 9% of the sample.

The germline V gene provides CDR1 MNHEY and CDR2 SVGEGT. The CDR3 goes from the cysteine to the phenylalanine over 17 residues. The sequence is cut down to CDR3 DNA, 51 bases in frame from base 1. Relative to germline, V is missing 0 bases and J is missing 3 bases, with 10 bases of the junction outside any gene match. Here the chain combines TRBV6-2 or TRBV6-3 and TRBJ2-7, and 8 junctional nucleotides match TRBD2. Sequencing input: PBMCs or T cells enriched from blood (not recorded which). The source is a young woman who had recovered from COVID-19. The CDR3 in this case is CASSYSSPAGVVYEQYF. The nucleotide sequence is TGTGCCAGCAGTTACTCGAGTCCAGCGGGAGTCGTCTACGAGCAGTACTTC.